This TCR beta chain appears in the sequencing data of a study of T cell responses to AZD1222 COVID-19 vaccine. Overall study results and limits: The sample set comprised mostly white British donors with more females, and clonal diversity was possibly underestimated. At study baseline, merely six AZD1222 recipients were seropositive. Recipients of two AZD1222 doses showed rising Spike-specific TCR breadth and depth.

Comment on this clone: What it recognizes is unknown.

Clones were sequenced by immunoSEQ multiplex PCR, and TCRdb holds only the in-frame ones, with some missing. Found here are around 140,000 clones, about 91% of them singletons; the top ten hold around 1.4%. The germline V gene has CDR1 MNHEY and CDR2 SMNVEV (reference sequence). The junction had 5 bases not matched to a gene; V was cut back by 2 bases and J by 2 bases. The CDR3 has 15 residues. The TCR was taken from an adult in good health. The rearrangement links TRBV27 to TRBJ2-7, with TRBD2 identical over 8 bases. The sequencing used peripheral blood, collected on day 0 of AZD1222 vaccination. CDR3 in DNA: TGTGCCAGCAGTTTAGCGGGAGGATCGGCCTACGAGCAGTACTTC. Its translation is CASSLAGGSAYEQYF.